Sequencing of this T cell receptor (beta chain) was carried out in a study of PD-1 blockade in classical Hodgkin lymphoma. General study points: The repertoire differences lack a defined cause, possibly disease activity or prior therapy. Baseline TCR diversity was reportedly lower in newly diagnosed patients than in healthy donors. It was reported as lower still in relapsed/refractory patients.

About this clone: Antigen unknown.

The data were produced by immunoSEQ multiplex PCR, yet TCRdb's version contains in-frame clones alone and is incomplete. Counted here are tens of thousands of clones, about 87% occurring once; the ten biggest clones make up roughly 1.2%. CDR1 and CDR2 (germline): GTSNPN, SVGIG (reference sequence). V lost 3 bases and J 4 bases, leaving 11 bases between the germline ends. This CDR3 comprises 13 residues. Specified time point: newly diagnosed, previously untreated cHL patient sample. Isolation of CD4+ T cells from thawed PBMCs was performed by magnetic negative selection. Investigators turned to newly diagnosed, untreated classical Hodgkin lymphoma PBMCs for comparison.

Sequenced sample: CD4+ T cells from blood. This chain uses TRBV30 with TRBJ2-3; the D gene is possibly TRBD2 (6 bases). The TCR originated in a human donor with classical Hodgkin lymphoma. The CDR3 is CAWSQRRADTQYF. CDR3 coding DNA: TGTGCCTGGAGCCAACGGAGGGCAGATACGCAGTATTTT.